This entry lists 12 T cell receptor beta chains sequenced from one sample in a study of T cell clonality in common variable immunodeficiency. Broader study findings: Reportedly, TCR beta sequences from common variable immunodeficiency showed fewer deletions and N-nucleotide insertions.

Antigens of these TCRs are unknown. Sequencing was performed with immunoSEQ multiplex PCR; in TCRdb, only in-frame clones are kept and a portion is missing. The specimen has around 40,000 clones, none found just once. Material for sequencing was peripheral blood mononuclear cells. The source is a human donor with common variable immunodeficiency.

Only a few counts were recorded for this clone. Read data end 3 residues before the CDR3 end; the end is taken from the germline J gene. This chain uses TRBV5-1 with TRBJ2-7, with D perhaps TRBD1 or TRBD2 (6 bases each). Trimming left V 7 bases short and J 6 bases short, with 14 bases between. There are 12 residues in the CDR3. The germline CDR1 and CDR2 sequences are SGHRS and YFSETQ. The CDR3 DNA, read in part, is TGCGCCAGCGCTGGAGGGGGTTCCGAG. As protein: CASAGGGSE. The CDR3 as a whole reads CASAGGGSEQYF.

This clone was counted ten times or more. The CDR3 end falls 3 residues outside the read, so it is completed with the germline J gene. The chain couples TRBV20-1 to TRBJ2-7; TRBD1 agrees at 9 bases. Germline assignment: CDR1 DFQATT and CDR2 SNEGSKA (reference sequence). The CDR3 spans 15 residues. V was pared by 2 bases and J by 3 bases, with 8 bases of the junction left unmatched. The CDR3: CSARPTGQGNYEQYF. Partial CDR3 DNA: TGCAGTGCTAGACCCACCGGACAGGGGAACTACGAG.

On this clone: Coverage ceases 3 residues before the CDR3 finishes, and the germline J gene fills in the end. V and J are TRBV5-1 and TRBJ2-5, with 10 nucleotides matching TRBD1. The germline V gene has CDR1 SGHRS and CDR2 YFSETQ. V gave up 7 bases and J gave up 1 base; unmatched junction bases: 4. There are 14 residues in the CDR3. CDR3 DNA (partial): TGCGCCAGCGGGGACAGGGGACCCCAAGAGACC. Its translation is CASGDRGPQET. The complete CDR3 reads CASGDRGPQETQYF.

With respect to this clone: The CDR3 is cut off 3 residues early in the read; its end comes from the germline J gene. The gene calls are TRBV7-6 and TRBJ1-2; TRBD1 might be the D (6 bases). CDR1 and CDR2 from the germline V gene are SGHVS and FNYEAQ. V lost 1 base, J lost 2 bases, and 17 bases lay in between. This CDR3 spans 17 amino acids. CDR3 sequence reads: CASSLEGGGALNYGYTF. Partial CDR3 DNA: TGTGCCAGCAGCTTAGAGGGAGGGGGTGCGTTAAACTATGGC.

Comment on this clone: The read comes to an end 3 residues before the CDR3 does, leaving the germline J gene to fill in the end. The chain combines TRBV7-2 with TRBJ2-3; 9 bases map to TRBD2. Germline trimming cut 1 base from V and 4 bases from J; bases unmatched to any gene: 3. Germline-derived CDR1 and CDR2 are SGHTA and FQGNSA. There are 15 residues in the CDR3. The CDR3 sequence: CASSLGRGGPDTQYF. Partial CDR3 DNA: TGTGCCAGCAGCTTAGGGCGGGGGGGCCCAGATACG.

This clone came up many times. The read gets to within 3 residues of the CDR3 end, and the germline J gene fills in the rest. The chain has TRBV19 and TRBJ1-1; maybe TRBD1 (5 bases). CDR3 length equals 14 residues. The germline V gene has CDR1 LNHDA and CDR2 SQIVND (reference sequence). Deletions cut 4 bases from V and 6 bases from J, with 15 bases between. CDR3 DNA (partial): TGTGCCAGTAGTACCCTGGCAGGGTTGGCTGAA. Residues: CASSTLAGLAE. The CDR3 in full is CASSTLAGLAEAFF.

This clone was found a few times. With the read ending 3 residues before the CDR3 end, the germline J gene is used to fill in that end. V and J are TRBV7-2 and TRBJ1-1; D is unclear. With 4 bases removed from V and 6 bases from J, the gap between germline ends came to 6 bases. Per germline, CDR1 SGHTA and CDR2 FQGNSA. The CDR3 totals 11 residues. Partial CDR3 DNA: TGTGCCAGCAGCTCTTCCCCTGAA. It encodes CASSSSPE. Given in full, the CDR3 is CASSSSPEAFF. The variable domain in full, with the rest retrieved from reference TRBV7-2 and TRBJ1-1, is GAGVSQSPSNKVTEKGKDVELRCDPISGHTALYWYRQSLGQGLEFLIYFQGNSAPDKSGLPSDRFSAERTGGSVSTLTIQRTQQEDSAVYLCASSSSPEAFFGQGTRLTVV.

This clone showed up just a few times. With the read ending 3 residues before the CDR3 end, the germline J gene is used to fill in that end. This rearrangement joins TRBV2 to TRBJ2-1, with D possibly matching TRBD1 (6 bases). Deletions cut 6 bases from V and 7 bases from J, with 10 bases between. The CDR3 has 12 amino acids. CDR1 SNHLY and CDR2 FYNNEI come from the germline V gene. CDR3 DNA, as far as it was read: TGTGCCAGCAGGTCACAGGGTAATGAG. Translating gives CASRSQGNE. Given in full, the CDR3 is CASRSQGNEQFF. Full variable domain (missing parts from reference TRBV2 and TRBJ2-1): EPEVTQTPSHQVTQMGQEVILRCVPISNHLYFYWYRQILGQKVEFLVSFYNNEISEKSEIFDDQFSVERPDGSNFTLKIRSTKLEDSAMYFCASRSQGNEQFFGPGTRLTVL.

This clone came up many times. The CDR3 is cut off 3 residues early in the read; its end comes from the germline J gene. The chain combines TRBV7-2 with TRBJ1-1; D is possibly TRBD1 (5 bases). The V end was cut by 4 bases, the J end by 4 bases, with 13 bases between. Germline CDR1 is SGHTA and CDR2 is FQGNSA. The CDR3 spans 14 residues. The CDR3 DNA, read in part, is TGTGCCAGCAGCTCCTCTAGAAGGGGCACTGAA. Encoded protein: CASSSSRRGTE. The entire CDR3 is CASSSSRRGTEAFF.

This clone appeared many times. The CDR3 end falls 3 residues outside the read, so it is completed with the germline J gene. V and J are TRBV29-1 and TRBJ2-3, with 11 bases identical to TRBD1. CDR3 length equals 14 residues. Unmatched junction bases numbered 8, after V lost 7 bases and J lost 5 bases. Germline V gives CDR1 SQVTM, CDR2 ANQGSEA. The CDR3 protein is CSASGQGAQDTQYF. The DNA read from the CDR3 is TGCAGCGCTTCAGGACAGGGGGCGCAAGATACG.

This clone was seen ten or more times. The sequence runs out 3 residues before the end of the CDR3; the remainder is reconstructed from the germline J gene. The V call is TRBV5-1, the J call TRBJ2-7, with D possibly being TRBD1 (6 bases). The CDR3 contains 17 residues. Deletions cut 2 bases from V and 0 bases from J, with 18 bases between. In germline, CDR1 is SGHRS, CDR2 YFSETQ. The part of the CDR3 DNA that was read is TGCGCCAGCAGCTTAACAGCCGGACAGCCCAACTCCTACGAG. Translated: CASSLTAGQPNSYE. The CDR3 as a whole reads CASSLTAGQPNSYEQYF.

With regard to this clone: The CDR3 goes on 3 residues after the read ends, and that part is filled in from the germline J gene. The chain uses TRBV19 and TRBJ2-7; 7 bases agree with TRBD2. The J segment lost 3 bases and the V segment lost 4 bases, leaving 6 bases of the junction unmatched. The germline V gene encodes CDR1 LNHDA and CDR2 SQIVND (reference sequence). The CDR3 spans 14 residues. CDR3: CASSKRGNFYEQYF. Incomplete CDR3 DNA: TGTGCCAGTAGTAAGCGGGGAAACTTCTACGAG.